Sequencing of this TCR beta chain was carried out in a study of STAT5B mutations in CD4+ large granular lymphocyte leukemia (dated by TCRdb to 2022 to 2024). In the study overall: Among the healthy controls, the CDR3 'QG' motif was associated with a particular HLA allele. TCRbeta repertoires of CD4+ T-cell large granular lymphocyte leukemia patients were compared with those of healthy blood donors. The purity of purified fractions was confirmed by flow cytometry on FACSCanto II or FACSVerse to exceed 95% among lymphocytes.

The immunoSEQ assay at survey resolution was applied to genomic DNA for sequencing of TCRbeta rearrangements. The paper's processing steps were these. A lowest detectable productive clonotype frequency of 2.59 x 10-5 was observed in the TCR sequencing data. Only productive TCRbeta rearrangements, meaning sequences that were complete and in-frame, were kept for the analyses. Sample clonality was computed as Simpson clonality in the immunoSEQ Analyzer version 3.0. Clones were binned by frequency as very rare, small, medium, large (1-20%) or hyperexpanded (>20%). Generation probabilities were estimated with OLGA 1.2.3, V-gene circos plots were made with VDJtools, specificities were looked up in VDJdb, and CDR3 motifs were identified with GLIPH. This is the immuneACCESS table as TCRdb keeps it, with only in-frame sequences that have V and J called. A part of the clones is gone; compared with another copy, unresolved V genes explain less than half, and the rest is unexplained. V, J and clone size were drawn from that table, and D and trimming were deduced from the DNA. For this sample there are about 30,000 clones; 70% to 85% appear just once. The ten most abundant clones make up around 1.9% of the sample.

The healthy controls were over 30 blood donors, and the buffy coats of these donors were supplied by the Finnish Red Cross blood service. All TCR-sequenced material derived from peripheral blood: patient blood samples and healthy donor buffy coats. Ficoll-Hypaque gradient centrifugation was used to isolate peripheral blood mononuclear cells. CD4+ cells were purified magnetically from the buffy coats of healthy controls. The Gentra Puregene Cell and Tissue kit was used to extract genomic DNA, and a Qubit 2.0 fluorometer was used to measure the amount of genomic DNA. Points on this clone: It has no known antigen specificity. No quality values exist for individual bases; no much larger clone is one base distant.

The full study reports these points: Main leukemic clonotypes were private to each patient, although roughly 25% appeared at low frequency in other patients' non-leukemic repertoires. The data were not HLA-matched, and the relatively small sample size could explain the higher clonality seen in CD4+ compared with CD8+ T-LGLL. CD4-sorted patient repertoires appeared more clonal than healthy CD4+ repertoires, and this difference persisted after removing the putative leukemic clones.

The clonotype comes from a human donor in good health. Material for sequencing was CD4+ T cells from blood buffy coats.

The CDR3 has the sequence CATSRVGSVTQYF. In nucleotides, the sequence is TGTGCCACCAGCAGGGTAGGGTCCGTGACCCAGTACTTC. The sequence links TRBV15 to TRBJ2-5; no D gene can be assigned with confidence. V sheds 3 bases and J sheds 7 bases, leaving 12 bases between their ends. Taken from cysteine to phenylalanine, the CDR3 has 13 residues. The sequence is cut down to CDR3 DNA, 39 bases in frame from base 1. From a lookup of the germline V gene (reference sequence), CDR1 and CDR2 are LNHNV and YYDKDF.